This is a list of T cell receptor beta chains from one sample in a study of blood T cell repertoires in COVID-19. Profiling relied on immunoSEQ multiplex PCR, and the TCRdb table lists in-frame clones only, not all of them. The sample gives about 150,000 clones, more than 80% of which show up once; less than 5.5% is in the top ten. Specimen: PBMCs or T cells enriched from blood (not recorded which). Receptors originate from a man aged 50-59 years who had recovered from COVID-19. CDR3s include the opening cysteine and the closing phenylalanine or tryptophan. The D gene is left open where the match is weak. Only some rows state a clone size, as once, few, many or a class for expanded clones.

TGTGCCAGCAGTTACTCGAAACTCACGTCCAATTCACCCCTCCACTTT,CASSYSKLTSNSPLHF,TRBV6-5,NA,TRBJ1-6,NA
TGTGCCAGTAGTATAGAGACGGGACATAGCAATCAGCCCCAGCATTTT,CASSIETGHSNQPQHF,TRBV19,NA,TRBJ1-5,NA
TGTGCCAGCTCACCTGGACAGGGAGGGAGCTATGGCTACACCTTC,CASSPGQGGSYGYTF,TRBV18,TRBD1,TRBJ1-2,NA
TGTGCCAGCTCACCTACCCAGGGGGCGGCTGAAGCTTTCTTT,CASSPTQGAAEAFF,TRBV18,TRBD1,TRBJ1-1,NA
TGTGCCAGCAGCTCGACAGGGGGCGATGAAAAACTGTTTTTT,CASSSTGGDEKLFF,TRBV7-9,TRBD1,TRBJ1-4,NA
TGTGCCAGCAGCTTAGATGCGGGAGGCCGGGGCGGGGAGCTGTTTTTT,CASSLDAGGRGGELFF,TRBV7-2,TRBD2,TRBJ2-2,NA
TGTGCCAGCAGTTCGGGGGGGACTGAAGCTTTCTTT,CASSSGGTEAFF,TRBV6-2/TRBV6-3,NA,TRBJ1-1,few
TGTGCCAGCAGCTTGAGGGGTAGGTCACCCCTCCACTTT,CASSLRGRSPLHF,TRBV5-4,NA,TRBJ1-6,NA
TGTGCCAGCAGCTCCCCCAGGGACAGAGTATTCTACGAGCAGTACTTC,CASSSPRDRVFYEQYF,TRBV11-2,TRBD1,TRBJ2-7,NA
TGTGCCAGCAGCTCCGGGACTAGCGTCACAGATACGCAGTATTTT,CASSSGTSVTDTQYF,TRBV7-3,TRBD2,TRBJ2-3,few
TGTGCCAGCAGTTACTCAACGGGAGGGCGAGGTACGCAGTATTTT,CASSYSTGGRGTQYF,TRBV6-5,TRBD2,TRBJ2-3,NA
TGTGCCAGCAGTTTCCTCTGGTCTGTGGGGCCCGGGGAGCTGTTTTTT,CASSFLWSVGPGELFF,TRBV28,NA,TRBJ2-2,NA
TGTGCCAGCAGGCAACGGGAGAACACTGAAGCTTTCTTT,CASRQRENTEAFF,TRBV2,NA,TRBJ1-1,NA
TGTGCCAGCAGTCTACAGGGGGCGGGGTATGGCTACACCTTC,CASSLQGAGYGYTF,TRBV6-5,TRBD1,TRBJ1-2,once
TGTGCCAGCACGGGAGGGCAACTCCCAACTAATGAAAAACTGTTTTTT,CASTGGQLPTNEKLFF,TRBV2,NA,TRBJ1-4,NA
TGTGCCAGCAGCTTTCCAGCGCAAAATGAGCAGTTCTTC,CASSFPAQNEQFF,TRBV5-6,NA,TRBJ2-1,NA
TGTGCCAGCAGTGACTTTTCGGGAGGGGACAATGAGCAGTTCTTC,CASSDFSGGDNEQFF,TRBV6-4,TRBD2,TRBJ2-1,few
TGTGCCAGCAGTTTACACTTCGGGGGAGCCGGGGAGCTGTTTTTT,CASSLHFGGAGELFF,TRBV28,NA,TRBJ2-2,NA
TGTGCCAGCAGTTTGCTCCTGCGGGTAAACTATGGCTACACCTTC,CASSLLLRVNYGYTF,TRBV5-6,NA,TRBJ1-2,NA